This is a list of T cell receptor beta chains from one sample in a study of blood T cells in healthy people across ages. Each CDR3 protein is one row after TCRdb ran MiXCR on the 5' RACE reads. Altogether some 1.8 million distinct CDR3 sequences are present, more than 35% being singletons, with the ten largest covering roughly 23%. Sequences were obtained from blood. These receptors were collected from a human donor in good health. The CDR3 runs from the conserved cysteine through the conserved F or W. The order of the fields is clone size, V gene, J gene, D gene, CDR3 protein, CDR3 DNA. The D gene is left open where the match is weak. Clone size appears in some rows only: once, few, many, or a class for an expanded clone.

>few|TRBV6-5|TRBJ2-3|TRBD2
CASSYSPFRTREATDTQYF
TGTGCCAGCAGTTACTCCCCCTTCCGGACTAGAGAGGCCACAGATACGCAGTATTTT
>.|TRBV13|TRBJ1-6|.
CASSLGELGYNSPLHF
TGTGCCAGCAGCCTAGGCGAGTTAGGCTATAATTCACCCCTCCACTTT
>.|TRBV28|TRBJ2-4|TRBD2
CASSYRLAGGEDIQYF
TGTGCCAGCAGTTATAGACTAGCGGGGGGCGAGGACATTCAGTACTTC
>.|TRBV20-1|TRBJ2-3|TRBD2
CSARDLTSGVFTDTQYF
TGCAGTGCTAGAGATCTTACTAGCGGGGTTTTCACAGATACGCAGTATTTT
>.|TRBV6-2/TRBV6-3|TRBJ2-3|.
CASSTQGSVTQYF
TGTGCCAGCAGTACCCAGGGTTCCGTTACGCAGTATTTT
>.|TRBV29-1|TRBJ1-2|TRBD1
CSVETGEVYTF
TGCAGCGTCGAAACAGGGGAAGTCTACACCTTC
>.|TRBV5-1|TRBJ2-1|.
CASSLSSRSYNEQFF
TGCGCCAGCAGCTTGAGTAGCAGGTCCTACAATGAGCAGTTCTTC
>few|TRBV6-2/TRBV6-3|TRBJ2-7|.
CAGMRGTYEQYF
TGTGCCGGCATGAGGGGGACCTACGAGCAGTACTTC
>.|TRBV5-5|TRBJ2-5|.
CASSVPGTQETQYF
TGTGCCAGCAGCGTCCCCGGGACTCAAGAGACCCAGTACTTC
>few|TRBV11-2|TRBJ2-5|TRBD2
CASSLDGLAEETQYF
TGTGCCAGCAGCTTAGATGGTCTAGCGGAAGAGACCCAGTACTTC
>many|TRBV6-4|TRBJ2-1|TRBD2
CASSVIAGLYNEQFF
TGTGCCAGCAGTGTTATAGCGGGCCTCTACAATGAGCAGTTCTTC
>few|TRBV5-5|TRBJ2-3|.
CASRHPGLQDTQYF
TGTGCCAGCAGACATCCCGGGTTGCAAGATACGCAGTATTTT
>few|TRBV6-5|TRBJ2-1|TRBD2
CASFPSGLAHNEQFF
TGTGCCAGCTTCCCGTCGGGACTAGCCCACAATGAGCAGTTCTTC
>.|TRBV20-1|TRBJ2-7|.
CSARDDFYEQYF
TGCAGTGCTCGTGATGACTTCTACGAGCAGTACTTC
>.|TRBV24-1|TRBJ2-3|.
CATSDSLGPISSTDAQYF
TGTGCCACCAGTGATTCCCTCGGCCCGATCTCTAGCACAGATGCGCAGTATTTT
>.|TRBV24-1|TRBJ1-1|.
CATSDATVPEAFF
TGTGCCACCAGTGATGCCACAGTCCCCGAAGCTTTCTTT
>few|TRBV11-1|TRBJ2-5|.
CASSSGLSGIYQETQYF
TGTGCCAGCAGCTCCGGACTATCGGGGATTTACCAAGAGACCCAGTACTTC
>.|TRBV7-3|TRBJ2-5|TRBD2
CASSTSGGAVETQYF
TGTGCCAGCAGCACAAGCGGGGGGGCCGTAGAGACCCAGTACTTC
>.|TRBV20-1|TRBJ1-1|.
CSAPEGGGSSEAFF
TGCAGTGCACCGGAAGGTGGGGGCTCGAGTGAAGCTTTCTTT
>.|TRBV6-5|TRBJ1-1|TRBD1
CASRLGTGGSTEAFF
TGTGCCAGCAGACTTGGGACAGGGGGCTCAACTGAAGCTTTCTTT
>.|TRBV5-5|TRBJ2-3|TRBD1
CASSQMTGSTDTQYF
TGTGCCAGCAGCCAGATGACAGGGAGCACAGATACGCAGTATTTT
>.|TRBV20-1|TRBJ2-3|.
CSASSYRTRVDGTQYF
TGCAGTGCTAGTTCCTATCGGACTCGAGTCGATGGGACGCAGTATTTT
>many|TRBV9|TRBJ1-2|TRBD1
CASSVGTGNYGYTF
TGTGCCAGCAGCGTCGGGACAGGGAATTATGGCTACACCTTC
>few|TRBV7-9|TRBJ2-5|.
CASSLARTRRETQYF
TGTGCCAGCAGCTTAGCGCGGACAAGAAGAGAGACCCAGTACTTC